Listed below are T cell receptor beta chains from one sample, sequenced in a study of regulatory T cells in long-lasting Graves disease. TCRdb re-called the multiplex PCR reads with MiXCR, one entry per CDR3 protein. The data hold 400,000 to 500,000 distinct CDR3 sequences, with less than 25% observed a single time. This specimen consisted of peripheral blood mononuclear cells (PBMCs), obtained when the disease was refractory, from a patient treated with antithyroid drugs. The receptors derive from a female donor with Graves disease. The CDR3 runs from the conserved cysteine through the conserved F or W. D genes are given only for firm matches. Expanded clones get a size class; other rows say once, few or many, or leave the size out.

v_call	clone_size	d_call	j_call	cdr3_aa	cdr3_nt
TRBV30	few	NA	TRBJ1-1	CAWSVPPLNTEAFF	TGTGCCTGGAGTGTACCCCCATTGAACACTGAAGCTTTCTTT
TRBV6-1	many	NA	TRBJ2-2	CASSENAVLFTGELFF	TGTGCCAGCAGTGAAAACGCAGTACTCTTCACCGGGGAGCTGTTTTTT
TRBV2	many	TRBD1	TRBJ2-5	CASTGTGGVETQYF	TGTGCCAGCACCGGGACAGGGGGCGTTGAGACCCAGTACTTC
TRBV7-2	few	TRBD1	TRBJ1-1	CASSLVLGQGRRAEAFF	TGTGCCAGCAGCTTAGTCCTGGGACAGGGGAGGAGGGCTGAAGCTTTCTTT
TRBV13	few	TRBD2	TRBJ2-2	CASSSTSGRPTGELFF	TGTGCCAGCAGCTCGACTAGCGGGAGACCCACCGGGGAGCTGTTTTTT
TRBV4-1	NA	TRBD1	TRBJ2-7	CASSHGTATYEQYF	TGCGCCAGCAGCCATGGGACAGCAACCTACGAGCAGTACTTC
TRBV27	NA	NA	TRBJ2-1	CASSLSSMGNEQFF	TGTGCCAGCAGTTTATCGTCTATGGGCAATGAGCAGTTCTTC
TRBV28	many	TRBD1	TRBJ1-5	CASSLLGTDTDQPQHF	TGTGCCAGCAGCTTATTAGGGACAGATACAGATCAGCCCCAGCATTTT
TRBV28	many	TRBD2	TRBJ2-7	CASSVLAGGLGGEQYF	TGTGCCAGCAGCGTCTTAGCGGGAGGTCTGGGTGGCGAGCAGTACTTC
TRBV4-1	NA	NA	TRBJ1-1	CASSPRDSGNTEAFF	TGCGCCAGCAGCCCACGCGACAGCGGTAACACTGAAGCTTTCTTT